Detailed here is one TCR beta chain. The antigen it binds to is not known. Within one base of it there is no much larger clone, and no base qualities were kept. The germline V gene supplies CDR1 SGDLS and CDR2 YYNGEE. The germline ends are 13 bases apart after V is trimmed by 2 bases and J by 2 bases. The CDR3 has 15 amino acids, counting the end cysteine and phenylalanine. The sequence is cut down to CDR3 DNA, 45 bases in frame from base 1. Taken with the paper, the label for treatment or condition translates to: roughly 11-day PBMC culture with coronavirus spike peptide pools or control peptides (ViraFEST assay). The ViraFEST assay was used in the study, in which antigen-specific T cells were expanded with peptide pools and expanded clonotypes were subsequently identified by TCR sequencing. The convalescent patients' positive SARS-CoV-2 PCR tests were from March to December 2020, which was before the Alpha, Beta and Delta variants emerged in the United States. Fewer than 2.5 million PBMCs per well were cultured in IMDM with approximately 5.2% human AB serum and roughly 10 IU/ml IL-2, plus 10 ug/ml peptide pools. On days 3 and 7, half of the culture medium was replaced with fresh IL-2-containing medium. CD4+ T cells were isolated after about 10 days of culture through negative selection using the EasySep CD4+ T cell isolation kit. Ficoll-Paque Plus gradient centrifugation was used to isolate PBMCs from whole blood, and the isolated PBMCs were then either used fresh or cryopreserved at -140C. Culture conditions were generally each tested in triplicate wells.

These data come from a study of vaccination and CD4 T cells after COVID-19 (dated by TCRdb to between 2021 and 2024). About the full investigation: Every convalescent patient had a positive nasal swab PCR test for SARS-CoV-2, with mild disease in roughly 10 patients and severe disease in one. Six males and four females were included in the convalescent cohort, with two Hispanic individuals, seven Caucasians, two Asians and one multiracial person represented. Each participant got two doses of either the Pfizer-BioNTech BNT162b2 vaccine (n=8) or the Moderna mRNA-1273 vaccine (n=2). Post-COVID blood samples were collected from convalescent patients a median of approximately 93 days after diagnosis, with a range of about 30 to 180 days. The time from the second vaccine dose to post-vaccine blood sampling had a median of roughly 77 days and ranged from about 14 to 241 days. For stimulating the cultures, overlapping spike peptide pools were used, derived from SARS-CoV-2 as well as from the common cold coronaviruses HCoV-NL63, HCoV-OC43 and HCoV-229E. Control cultures used a CEFX viral epitope pool as positive control, an HIV-1 Nef peptide pool as negative control, or no peptide. In approximately eleven COVID-19 convalescent patients and a handful of infection-naive healthy vaccine recipients, the spike-specific CD4+ TCR repertoire before mRNA vaccination was compared with the repertoire after mRNA vaccination. Findings and caveats that apply to the study as a whole: The study included relatively few convalescent patients and did not analyze early timepoints after natural infection. An increase in the median number of SARS-CoV-2-reactive clonotypes from roughly 20 after infection to some 38 after vaccination was observed, but the change was not found to be significant. Among the post-vaccine SARS-CoV-2-reactive clones in convalescent patients, a median 86.3% showed up only after vaccination, which suggests vaccine-specific priming. Nearly all vaccine-specific clones in convalescent patients (304 of 307) were mono-reactive for SARS-CoV-2 spike rather than cross-reactive with common cold coronaviruses.

Libraries were built with PCR. TCR sequencing of DNA from cultured CD4+ T cells used the Oncomine TCR Beta short-read assay at the Johns Hopkins FTIC core. The QIAamp micro DNA kit was used to extract genomic DNA from the cultured CD4+ T cells. Oncomine TCR Beta libraries from cultured CD4+ T cells were pooled using unique dual indexes and sequenced on an Illumina iSeq 100. The authors' analysis ran thus. Non-productive sequences were removed, and CDR3s not starting with C, not ending with F or W, or shorter than 7 amino acids were discarded. The MANAFEST web application identified antigen-specific clonotypes by comparing peptide-stimulated wells against reference wells and other culture wells. Positive clones required FDR below 0.05, an odds ratio above 5, and productive frequency above 0.1% in at least two of three replicate wells. A clonotype counted as cross-reactive if it showed significant expansion both in the SARS-CoV-2 spike wells and in at least one common cold coronavirus spike condition. Similarity between CDR3 sequences was evaluated in R version 3.6.1 using Levenshtein distances (stringdist) and unrooted phylogenetic trees (ape). TCRdb passed the public sequencing reads through fastp at Q25 and MiXCR, retaining productive beta sequences. Here each entry gathers all rows of one CDR3 protein and keeps the most common genes and DNA. The V and J calls shown here were made by TCRdb, not taken from the authors' results. Counted in this sample were 15,000 to 20,000 distinct CDR3 sequences; 40% to 55% of them appeared once. 4.9% of the sample comes from the top ten.

This sequence was found in a human donor who had recovered from COVID-19. The specimen comprised CD4+ T cells from blood, cultured in vitro, sampled before SARS-CoV-2 vaccination. The rearranged chain carries TRBV9 and TRBJ1-1; a confident D gene designation cannot be given. The CDR3 in this case is CASSVSPQRNTEAFF. The sequenced DNA: TGTGCCAGCAGCGTCAGTCCACAGAGAAACACTGAAGCTTTCTTT.